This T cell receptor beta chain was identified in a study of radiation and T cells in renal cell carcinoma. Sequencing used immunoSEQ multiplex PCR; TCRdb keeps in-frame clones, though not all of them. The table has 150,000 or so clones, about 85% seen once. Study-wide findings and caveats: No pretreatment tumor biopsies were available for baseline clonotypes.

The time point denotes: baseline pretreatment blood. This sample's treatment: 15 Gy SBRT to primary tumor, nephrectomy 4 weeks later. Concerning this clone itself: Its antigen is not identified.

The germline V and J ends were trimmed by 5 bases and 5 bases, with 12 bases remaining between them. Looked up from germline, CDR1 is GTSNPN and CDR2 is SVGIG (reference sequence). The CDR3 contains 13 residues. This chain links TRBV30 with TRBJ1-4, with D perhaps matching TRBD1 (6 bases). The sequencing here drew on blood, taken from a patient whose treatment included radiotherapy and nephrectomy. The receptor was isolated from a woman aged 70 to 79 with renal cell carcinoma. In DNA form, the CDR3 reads TGTGCCTGGTCTACAGGGCAAAATGAAAAACTGTTTTTT. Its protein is CAWSTGQNEKLFF.